This T cell receptor (beta chain) originates from a study of OX40 agonist ivuxolimab in advanced cancers. Whole-study findings and limits: Expanded peripheral T cells had an undetermined antigen specificity. CD4+ and CD8+ blood T cells expanded clonally by week 6 at 0.1 to 3.0 mg/kg.

As concerns this clone: Its antigen is not known.

Using immunoSEQ multiplex PCR, the repertoire was profiled, and TCRdb retains in-frame clones only, with some absent. The sample has about 60,000 clones, about 86% seen once. Excluded were patients having autoimmune disease history or systemic immunosuppression. Samples of blood were obtained at baseline, on cycle 4 day 1, and on cycle 7 day 1. The germline V and J ends were trimmed by 2 bases and 2 bases, with 10 bases remaining between them. Germline CDR1 is SGHKS and CDR2 is YYEKEE (reference sequence). CDR3 length: 15 amino acids. The clonotype originates from an adult with an advanced solid tumor such as melanoma, head and neck, liver or kidney cancer. The specimen comprised CD4+ or CD8+ T cells sorted from blood, sampled in a trial of the OX40 agonist ivuxolimab. The chain couples TRBV5-5 to TRBJ1-4; tentatively, D is TRBD1 (5 bases). The CDR3 DNA follows: TGTGCCAGCAGCTTATTAGGGGAGACTAATGAAAAACTGTTTTTT. Protein product: CASSLLGETNEKLFF.